What follows are 29 T cell receptor beta chains derived from one specimen sequenced in a study of blood T cell repertoires in COVID-19. Data came from immunoSEQ multiplex PCR; TCRdb stores just in-frame clones and leaves some out. The sample holds approximately 340,000 clones; 87% are singletons and the top ten take 9.9%. Sequencing was done on a sample of peripheral blood. The receptors originated from a man younger than 40 with COVID-19, enrolled during active disease.

The V gene is TRBV3-1 (or the pseudogene TRBV3-2), the J gene TRBJ2-7, with D hard to call. The V end was cut by 4 bases, the J end by 3 bases, with 10 bases between. This CDR3 has 13 amino acids. Looked up from germline, CDR1 is LGHDT and CDR2 is YNNKEL (reference sequence). The chain's CDR3 is CASSPLALYEQYF. In DNA form, the CDR3 reads TGTGCCAGCAGCCCTCTGGCCCTCTACGAGCAGTACTTC.

V gene TRBV14 combines with J gene TRBJ1-2; 8 positions agree with TRBD1. Germline-derived CDR1 and CDR2 are SGHDN and FVKESK. CDR3 length: 15 residues. Trimming removed 4 bases from V and 4 bases from J; junction bases left unmatched: 8. This CDR3 is CASSPSLGTGYGYTF. CDR3 coding DNA: TGTGCCAGCAGCCCCTCTCTAGGGACAGGCTATGGCTACACCTTC.

The V gene is TRBV4-2, the J gene TRBJ2-3, with 11 bases lining up with TRBD2. V lost 3 bases to trimming and J lost 0 bases; unmatched junction nucleotides: 8. The V gene's germline CDR1 is LGHNA and CDR2 YNFKEQ. The CDR3 loop spans 18 amino acids. CDR3 in amino acids: CASSQQALAGGSTDTQYF. In DNA, the CDR3 is TGTGCCAGCAGCCAGCAGGCCTTAGCGGGAGGGAGCACAGATACGCAGTATTTT.

This chain's CDR3 is CASSLESMRGAEAFF. Written as DNA, the CDR3 is TGTGCCAGCAGCTTGGAATCGATGCGGGGGGCTGAAGCTTTCTTT. V and J are TRBV5-5 and TRBJ1-1; a possible D gene is TRBD1 (5 bases). CDR3 size: 15 residues. V shed 0 bases and J shed 6 bases, with 15 bases lying between them. Germline CDR1 reads SGHKS; CDR2 reads YYEKEE (reference sequence).

The chain carries TRBV13 and TRBJ1-2, with 7 bases lining up with TRBD1. CDR1 and CDR2 (germline): PRHDT, FYEKMQ (reference sequence). The V segment lost 0 bases and the J segment 2 bases; nucleotides outside the gene matches: 0. The CDR3 is made up of 14 amino acids. CDR3 region: CASSLGTGNYGYTF. The CDR3 nucleotides read TGTGCCAGCAGCTTAGGGACAGGGAACTATGGCTACACCTTC.

V gene TRBV10-3 combines with J gene TRBJ1-2, with D perhaps TRBD1 (5 bases). Trimming stripped 0 bases from V and 7 bases from J, with 9 bases between. Germline CDR1 and CDR2: ENHRY and SYGVKD. The CDR3 has 13 amino acids. The CDR3 coding sequence is TGTGCCATCAGTGAGTCGGGGCAGGGTGGCTACACCTTC. Residues: CAISESGQGGYTF.

The V call is TRBV4-3, the J call TRBJ2-5; 8 nucleotides align to TRBD1. Germline values: CDR1 LGHNA, CDR2 YSLEER. The length of the CDR3 is 16 residues. The J segment lost 2 bases and the V segment lost 1 base, leaving 6 bases of the junction unmatched. CDR3: CASSQVWGQEQETQYF. The CDR3 nucleotides read TGCGCCAGCAGCCAAGTATGGGGACAGGAGCAAGAGACCCAGTACTTC.

The rearrangement joins TRBV7-3 to TRBJ2-2; TRBD2 aligns across 9 bases. This CDR3 contains 17 residues. Germline V CDR1 and CDR2: SGHTA, FQGTGA. Trimming took 6 bases from V and 3 from J; bases not matched to a gene: 11. CDR3 protein: CASRGIGGRAYTGELFF. The CDR3 region has the DNA TGTGCCAGCAGAGGGATTGGCGGGAGGGCCTACACCGGGGAGCTGTTTTTT.

V is TRBV6-5 and J is TRBJ1-1, with unresolved D. The CDR3 runs to 12 residues. Germline V gene data show CDR1 as MNHEY and CDR2 as SVGAGI. Deletions cut 4 bases from V and 8 bases from J, with 11 bases between. CDR3 region: CASSLPGGEAFF. The CDR3, as DNA: TGTGCCAGCAGTTTACCGGGTGGGGAAGCTTTCTTT.

This chain uses TRBV27 with TRBJ2-3; D possibly corresponds to TRBD2 (5 bases). The V end lost 7 bases, the J end lost 8 bases, and 22 bases lay between the germline ends. CDR1 is MNHEY and CDR2 is SMNVEV in the germline V gene (reference sequence). The CDR3 extends over 15 amino acids. The CDR3 sequence is CASMLPRAGPGTQYF. The CDR3 nucleotides read TGTGCCAGCATGTTGCCGCGGGCGGGTCCGGGTACGCAGTATTTT.

This clone was seen a handful of times. The chain couples TRBV7-3 to TRBJ1-1; no definite D call. Per the germline V gene, CDR1 is SGHTA and CDR2 is FQGTGA. With 5 bases removed from V and 1 base from J, the gap between germline ends came to 14 bases. CDR3 length: 15 amino acids. CDR3 coding DNA: TGTGCCAGCAGCCCGAATCCGGGAACGAACACTGAAGCTTTCTTT. Translated: CASSPNPGTNTEAFF.

The genes are TRBV7-7 and TRBJ2-1; 11 nucleotides line up with TRBD2. V trimming: 5 bases; J trimming: 8 bases; junction bases outside the gene matches: 8. The CDR3 length is 15 residues. In germline, CDR1 is SSHAT, CDR2 FNYEAQ (reference sequence). CDR3 in DNA: TGTGCCAGCAGCCCTACTAGCGGGAGTTATGATGAGCAGTTCTTC. Translation gives CASSPTSGSYDEQFF.

This sequence joins TRBV28 and TRBJ1-5, with D hard to call. Between the trimmed V and J ends, which lost 5 bases and 6 bases, there was a span of 11 bases. Germline V CDR1 and CDR2: MDHEN, SYDVKM. The CDR3 length is 13 residues. The CDR3 coding sequence is TGTGCCAGCAGTCTAAGAATGAGTCAGCCCCAGCATTTT. It encodes CASSLRMSQPQHF. Supplemented by reference TRBV28 and TRBJ1-5, the full variable domain reads DVKVTQSSRYLVKRTGEKVFLECVQDMDHENMFWYRQDPGLGLRLIYFSYDVKMKEKGDIPEGYSVSREKKERFSLILESASTNQTSMYLCASSLRMSQPQHFGDGTRLSIL.

The J gene is TRBJ1-1, the V gene TRBV6-5, with D possibly being TRBD1 (6 bases). The CDR3 has 12 residues. Trimming pared 10 bases from V and 5 bases from J, leaving 14 bases between. CDR1 is MNHEY, CDR2 SVGAGI, per germline. CDR3 DNA: TGTGCCACAGGCAGGGGAGTTACTGAAGCTTTCTTT. It is translated as CATGRGVTEAFF.

This chain joins TRBV7-2 and TRBJ2-2; tentatively, D is TRBD1 (6 bases). This CDR3 has 15 residues. The V and J ends lost 3 bases and 3 bases respectively, with 11 bases between them. Germline CDR1 reads SGHTA; CDR2 reads FQGNSA. The CDR3 DNA reads TGTGCCAGCAGCTTCCAGGGGTCAGACACCGGGGAGCTGTTTTTT. Translated, it gives CASSFQGSDTGELFF.

This chain's CDR3 is CAISVVDLDTQYF. CDR3 coding DNA: TGTGCCATCAGTGTTGTGGACTTGGATACGCAGTATTTT. The genes are TRBV10-3 and TRBJ2-3; D may be TRBD2 (5 bases). The CDR3 totals 13 residues. The V and J ends lost 4 bases and 6 bases respectively, with 11 bases between them. From germline, CDR1 is ENHRY and CDR2 SYGVKD.

This chain joins TRBV25-1 and TRBJ1-1, with TRBD1 matching over 9 bases. This CDR3 spans 15 amino acids. Per the germline V gene, CDR1 is MGHDK and CDR2 is SYGVNS. The junction had 11 bases not matched to a gene; V was cut back by 6 bases and J by 6 bases. The CDR3 nucleotides read TGTGCCAGCAGAACCTCCGGGACAGGGTTGTCTGAAGCTTTCTTT. Residues: CASRTSGTGLSEAFF.

This chain connects TRBV15 to TRBJ1-3; no clear D. CDR3 length: 18 amino acids. Between the trimmed V and J ends, which lost 1 base and 2 bases, there was a span of 18 bases. Germline CDR1 LNHNV, CDR2 YYDKDF (reference sequence). The CDR3 coding sequence is TGTGCCACCAGCAGAGTCGCCCTTAGTCGGGTTACTGGAAACACCATATATTTT. Amino acid sequence: CATSRVALSRVTGNTIYF.

The gene calls are TRBV28 and TRBJ2-1; TRBD2 matches at 7 bases. Germline CDR1 MDHEN, CDR2 SYDVKM. J gave up 3 bases and V 4 bases, and 12 bases lay outside the gene matches. The CDR3 consists of 17 residues. The DNA of the CDR3 is TGTGCCAGCAGTTCTCCCCTGGGAGCGGGAATCTACAATGAGCAGTTCTTC. Protein: CASSSPLGAGIYNEQFF.

The chain links TRBV10-3 to TRBJ1-2, with D perhaps TRBD1 (5 bases). V was pared by 8 bases and J by 4 bases, with 23 bases between. Germline CDR1 is ENHRY and CDR2 is SYGVKD. The CDR3 consists of 16 residues. The CDR3 spells CAIVSPTQGGGYGYTF. In DNA, the CDR3 is TGTGCCATCGTATCTCCTACGCAGGGCGGGGGCTATGGCTACACCTTC.

This chain connects TRBV6-2 or TRBV6-3 to TRBJ1-2, with 10 bases fitting TRBD1. Germline CDR1 is MNHEY and CDR2 is SVGEGT. The CDR3 sequence is 14 residues long. With V trimmed by 3 bases and J by 8 bases, 6 bases remained unmatched. In DNA form, the CDR3 reads TGTGCCAGCAGTTATCCGGGACAGGGGTCCGGCTACACCTTC. It translates to CASSYPGQGSGYTF.

The chain joins TRBV10-3 to TRBJ1-1; D is possibly TRBD1 (6 bases). Trimming removed 1 base from V and 4 bases from J, with 19 bases in between. Looked up from germline, CDR1 is ENHRY and CDR2 is SYGVKD. The CDR3 sequence is 17 residues long. The CDR3 here is CAISEWPSEGEGTEAFF. DNA of the CDR3: TGTGCCATCAGTGAGTGGCCTTCGGAGGGGGAGGGCACTGAAGCTTTCTTT.

The V call is TRBV6-2 or TRBV6-3, the J call TRBJ2-7, with TRBD1 matching over 8 bases. Germline CDR1 reads MNHEY; CDR2 reads SVGEGT. Trimming removed 6 bases from V and 3 bases from J; junction bases left unmatched: 10. The CDR3 contains 15 residues. The CDR3 spells CASSTDRERNYEQYF. CDR3 DNA sequence: TGTGCCAGCAGCACGGACAGGGAAAGGAACTACGAGCAGTACTTC.

CDR3 region: CASARGENTEAFF. The CDR3 coding sequence is TGTGCCAGCGCCAGGGGGGAGAACACTGAAGCTTTCTTT. The rearrangement links TRBV7-9 to TRBJ1-1, with 7 bases that match TRBD1. Germline CDR1 is SEHNR and CDR2 is FQNEAQ (reference sequence). The CDR3 covers 13 residues. V lost 8 bases and J lost 1; bases outside the gene matches: 4.

The chain employs TRBV3-1 (or the pseudogene TRBV3-2) and TRBJ2-5; 10 bases map to TRBD2. The CDR3 has 17 amino acids. The germline V gene has CDR1 LGHDT and CDR2 YNNKEL (reference sequence). The junction had 14 bases not matched to a gene; V was cut back by 5 bases and J by 5 bases. As DNA, the CDR3 is TGTGCCAGCAGCTTACCTAGCGGGAGACACTATCGGGAGACCCAGTACTTC. Protein sequence: CASSLPSGRHYRETQYF.

The rearrangement links TRBV3-1 (or the pseudogene TRBV3-2) to TRBJ2-3; TRBD2 agrees at 8 bases. V shed 4 bases and J 0 bases; nucleotides not matched to a gene: 6. This CDR3 is built from 16 residues. The germline CDR1 and CDR2 sequences are LGHDT and YNNKEL (reference sequence). The CDR3 loop is CASSPRRGASTDTQYF. CDR3 nucleotide sequence: TGTGCCAGCAGCCCAAGGCGGGGGGCTAGCACAGATACGCAGTATTTT.

The rearrangement links TRBV7-9 to TRBJ1-1; tentatively, D is TRBD1 (5 bases). With 5 bases removed from V and 4 bases from J, the gap between germline ends came to 11 bases. Germline CDR1 is SEHNR and CDR2 is FQNEAQ (reference sequence). CDR3 length: 13 amino acids. This CDR3 reads CASSLGPLTEAFF. Written as DNA, the CDR3 is TGTGCCAGCAGCCTGGGGCCACTCACTGAAGCTTTCTTT. The entire variable domain, with the rest obtained from reference TRBV7-9 and TRBJ1-1, is as follows: DTGVSQNPRHKITKRGQNVTFRCDPISEHNRLYWYRQTLGQGPEFLTYFQNEAQLEKSRLLSDRFSAERPKGSFSTLEIQRTEQGDSAMYLCASSLGPLTEAFFGQGTRLTVV.

The J gene is TRBJ1-2, the V gene TRBV5-1, with D perhaps TRBD1 (5 bases). CDR3 size: 13 residues. Deletions cut 5 bases from V and 4 bases from J, with 12 bases between. Germline V lookup: CDR1 SGHRS, CDR2 YFSETQ. CDR3 region: CASRRDRLYGYTF. The CDR3 DNA follows: TGCGCCAGCAGACGCGACAGACTCTATGGCTACACCTTC.

This sequence joins TRBV5-5 and TRBJ1-1; TRBD1 agrees at 8 bases. J was trimmed by 1 base and V by 4 bases; bases with no gene match: 9. Germline V gene data show CDR1 as SGHKS and CDR2 as YYEKEE (reference sequence). CDR3 length equals 16 residues. CDR3 in DNA: TGTGCCAGCAGCCCAAGGCCAGGGGGCTGGAACACTGAAGCTTTCTTT. Residues: CASSPRPGGWNTEAFF.